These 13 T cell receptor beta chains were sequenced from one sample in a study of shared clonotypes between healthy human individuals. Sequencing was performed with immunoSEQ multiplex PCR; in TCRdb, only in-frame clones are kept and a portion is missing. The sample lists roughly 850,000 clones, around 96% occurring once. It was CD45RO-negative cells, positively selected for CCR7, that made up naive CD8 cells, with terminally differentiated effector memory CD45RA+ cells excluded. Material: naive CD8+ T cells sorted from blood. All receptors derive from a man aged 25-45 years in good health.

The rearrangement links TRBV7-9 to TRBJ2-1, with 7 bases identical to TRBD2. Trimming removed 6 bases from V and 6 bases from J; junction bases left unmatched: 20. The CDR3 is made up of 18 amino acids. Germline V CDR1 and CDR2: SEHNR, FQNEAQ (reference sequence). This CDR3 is CASSPVGGEGSRGNEQFF. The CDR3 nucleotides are TGTGCCAGCAGTCCTGTCGGCGGGGAGGGGTCCCGGGGCAATGAGCAGTTCTTC.

The CDR3 reads CASSSPLVVPYNEQFF. CDR3 nucleotide sequence: TGTGCCAGCAGCTCCCCTTTAGTGGTTCCCTACAATGAGCAGTTCTTC. The chain joins TRBV11-2 to TRBJ2-1; D uncertain. CDR3 length: 16 amino acids. The germline V gene has CDR1 SGHAT and CDR2 FQNNGV. V was cut by 4 bases and J by 2 bases, with 15 bases left in between. Full variable domain (missing parts from reference TRBV11-2 and TRBJ2-1): EAGVAQSPRYKIIEKRQSVAFWCNPISGHATLYWYQQILGQGPKLLIQFQNNGVVDDSQLPKDRFSAERLKGVDSTLKIQPAKLEDSAVYLCASSSPLVVPYNEQFFGPGTRLTVL.

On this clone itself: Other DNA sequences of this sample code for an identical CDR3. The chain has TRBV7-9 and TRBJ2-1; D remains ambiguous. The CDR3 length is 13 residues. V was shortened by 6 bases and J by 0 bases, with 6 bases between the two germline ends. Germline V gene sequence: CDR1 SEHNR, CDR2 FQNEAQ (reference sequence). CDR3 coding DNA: TGTGCCAGCAGGGATAGCTCCTACAATGAGCAGTTCTTC. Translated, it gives CASRDSSYNEQFF.

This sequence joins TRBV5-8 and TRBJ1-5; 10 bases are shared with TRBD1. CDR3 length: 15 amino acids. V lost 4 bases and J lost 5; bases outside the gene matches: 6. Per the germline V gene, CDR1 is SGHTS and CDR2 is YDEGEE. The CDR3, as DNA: TGTGCCAGCAGCACGGGACAGGGGTATTATCAGCCCCAGCATTTT. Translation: CASSTGQGYYQPQHF. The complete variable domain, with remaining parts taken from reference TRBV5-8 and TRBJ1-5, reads EAGVTQSPTHLIKTRGQQATLRCSPISGHTSVYWYQQALGLGLQFLLWYDEGEERNRGNFPPRFSGRQFPNYSSELNVNALELEDSALYLCASSTGQGYYQPQHFGDGTRLSIL.

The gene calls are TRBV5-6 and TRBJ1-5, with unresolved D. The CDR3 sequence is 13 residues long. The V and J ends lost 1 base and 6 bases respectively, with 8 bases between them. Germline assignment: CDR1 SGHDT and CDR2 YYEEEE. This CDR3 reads CASSLSGIQPQHF. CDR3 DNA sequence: TGTGCCAGCAGCTTGTCCGGGATTCAGCCCCAGCATTTT.

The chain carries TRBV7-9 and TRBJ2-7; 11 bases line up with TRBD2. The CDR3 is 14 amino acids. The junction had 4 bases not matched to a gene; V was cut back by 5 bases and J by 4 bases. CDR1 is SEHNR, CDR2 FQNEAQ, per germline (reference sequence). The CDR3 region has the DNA TGTGCCAGCAGCACGACTAGCGGGGTATACGAGCAGTACTTC. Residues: CASSTTSGVYEQYF.

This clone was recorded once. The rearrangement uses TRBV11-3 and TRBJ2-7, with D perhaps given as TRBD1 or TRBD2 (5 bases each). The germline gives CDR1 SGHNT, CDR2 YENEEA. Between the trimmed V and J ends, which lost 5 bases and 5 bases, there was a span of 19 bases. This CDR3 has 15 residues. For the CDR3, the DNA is TGTGCCAGCAGCCGCGACGCCCGACTGGGGGACGAGCAGTACTTC. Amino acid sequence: CASSRDARLGDEQYF.

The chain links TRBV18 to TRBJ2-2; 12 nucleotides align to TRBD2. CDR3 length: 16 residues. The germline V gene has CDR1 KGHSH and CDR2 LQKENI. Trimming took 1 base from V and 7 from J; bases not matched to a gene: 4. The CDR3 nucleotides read TGTGCCAGCTCACCACGACTAGCGGGAGAGGACGGGGAGCTGTTTTTT. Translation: CASSPRLAGEDGELFF.

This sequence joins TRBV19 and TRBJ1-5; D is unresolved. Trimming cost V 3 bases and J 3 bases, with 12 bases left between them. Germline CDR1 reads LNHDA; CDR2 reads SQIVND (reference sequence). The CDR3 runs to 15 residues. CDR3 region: CASSIGPEYNQPQHF. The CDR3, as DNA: TGTGCCAGTAGTATTGGGCCAGAGTACAATCAGCCCCAGCATTTT.

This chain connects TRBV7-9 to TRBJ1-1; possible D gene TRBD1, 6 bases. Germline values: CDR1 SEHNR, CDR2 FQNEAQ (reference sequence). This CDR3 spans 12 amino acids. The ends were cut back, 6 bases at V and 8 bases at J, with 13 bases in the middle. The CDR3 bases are TGTGCCAGCAGATCAACGGGGACAGAAGCTTTCTTT. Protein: CASRSTGTEAFF.

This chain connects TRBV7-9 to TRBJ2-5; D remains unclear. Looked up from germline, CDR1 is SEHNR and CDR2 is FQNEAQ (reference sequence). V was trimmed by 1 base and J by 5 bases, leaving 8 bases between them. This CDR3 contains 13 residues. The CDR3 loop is CASSLVSGETQYF. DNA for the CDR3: TGTGCCAGCAGCTTAGTTTCCGGGGAGACCCAGTACTTC.

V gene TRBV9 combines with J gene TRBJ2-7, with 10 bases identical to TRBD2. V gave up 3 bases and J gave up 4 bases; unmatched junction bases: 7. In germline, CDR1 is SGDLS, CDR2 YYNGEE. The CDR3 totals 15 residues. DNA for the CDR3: TGTGCCAGCAGCGCCGGGACTAGCGTCCTATACGAGCAGTACTTC. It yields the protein CASSAGTSVLYEQYF.

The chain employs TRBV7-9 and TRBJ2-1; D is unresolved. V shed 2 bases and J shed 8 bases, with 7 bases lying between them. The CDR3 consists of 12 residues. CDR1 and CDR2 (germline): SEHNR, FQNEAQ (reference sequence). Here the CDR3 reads CASSLSRDEQFF. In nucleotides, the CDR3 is TGTGCCAGCAGCTTATCAAGGGATGAGCAGTTCTTC.